This T cell receptor beta chain was retrieved from a study of CD8+ T cells in alopecia areata listed by TCRdb under 2018. Regarding the research as a whole: The treated patients, all with moderate-to-severe alopecia areata, were enrolled in an open-label pilot trial of oral tofacitinib given at 5 to 10 mg twice daily. immunoSEQ multiplex PCR using 35 Vbeta forward primers and 13 Jbeta reverse primers was used to amplify TCRbeta CDR3 regions. In treated patients, disease severity was measured using the SALT score, which gives the percentage of scalp surface area affected. RNA came from the PAXgene miRNA kit for fixed scalp, the miRNeasy kit for PBMCs, and the RNeasy kit for mouse skin. Clonality in the scalp was compared among normal scalp (n=4), patchy alopecia areata scalp (n=8), and alopecia totalis/universalis scalp (n=8). Human TCRbeta sequencing covered scalp tissue and sorted CD4+ and CD8+ peripheral blood T cells from patchy and totalis/universalis alopecia areata patients and healthy controls. In both human patients and the C3H/HeJ mouse model, the study applied high-throughput TCRbeta sequencing to look at T cell clonal expansion in alopecia areata. Tofacitinib was given for 6 to 18 months, followed by 6 months of follow-up off drug to assess delayed response and recurrence. Tofacitinib-treated patients had biopsies at baseline and at 4 and 24 weeks of treatment, with a later scalp biopsy in several patients.

The library was produced with the immunoSEQ multiplex PCR assay. To provide template for TCR sequencing, every sample had RNA extracted and reverse transcribed into cDNA. First-strand cDNA was synthesized using SuperScript III with a 2:1 mix of oligo-dT and random hexamers. A synthetic immune receptor repertoire was used to assess amplification bias, and residual bias was removed computationally. Per the original workflow: Raw reads were preprocessed to remove errors, and CDR3 was defined by IMGT conventions from the conserved cysteine to phenylalanine. Clonality was computed by normalizing Shannon entropy by log2 of the number of productive unique TCRs and subtracting the result from 1. Whether scalp clones were CD4 or CD8 was inferred by matching scalp TCRbeta sequences against CD4 and CD8 repertoires sorted from blood. The source is immuneACCESS, and TCRdb retained only in-frame sequences with V and J called. Part of the clones is not carried over; for the studies checked, unresolved V genes explain less than half of this, and the remainder is unexplained. Clone size and V and J calls were adopted from that table, with D and trimming inferred from the DNA. The sample yields roughly 110,000 clones; roughly three fifths were counted once. The biggest ten clones account for 12% of the sample.

What the research found in general, with its limitations: Because the treated cohort was small and included a single nonresponder, larger studies are needed to assess links between baseline CD8+ expansion and response. Scalp TCR repertoire analysis is complicated because resident alphabeta T cells in normal human skin are also sequenced, whereas mouse skin is dominated by gammadelta T cells. Scalp clonality and the number of expanded CD8+ clones among the top 100 scalp clones were significantly decreased by tofacitinib. Compared with normal scalp, lesional scalp, particularly in alopecia totalis/universalis, had higher clonality and more expanded CD8+ clones, which suggests antigenic drive. During tofacitinib treatment, many expanded lesional clones stuck around in both scalp and blood, and this persistence may partly explain why relapse happens after treatment is stopped. Compared with mice, TCR sequences shared between patients were less clear, possibly partly because of HLA diversity across the patient population.

CDR1 and CDR2, looked up from the germline V gene, are MGHRA and YSYEKL. The CDR3, from cysteine to phenylalanine, totals 14 residues. Only the CDR3 region is kept as DNA, spanning 42 bases read in frame from base 1. V is cut by 1 base and J by 5 bases, and the space between the germline ends is 12 bases. The sample's time point label, decoded: about 5 months on oral tofacitinib. Read against the paper, the sample's treatment or condition label means: oral pan-JAK inhibitor, 5-10 mg twice daily. From alopecia areata patients, peripheral blood was collected along with lesional scalp punch biopsies. PBMCs were isolated by density centrifugation and stained for CD3, CD4 and CD8, and CD4+ and CD8+ T cells were sorted on a FACSAria. This clone was seen a handful of times. Its specific antigen is unknown. Per-base quality was not reported, and no clone a single base away is much larger than it.

The rearrangement joined TRBV4-1 to TRBJ2-7, with the D gene too uncertain to name. The starting material was CD8+ T cells sorted from blood, obtained at week 24, from a patient treated with tofacitinib. This clonotype was obtained from a human donor with alopecia areata. The DNA sequence is TGCGCCAGCAGCCAAGGAAACCCCACCAACGAGCAGTACTTC. Translated, this is CASSQGNPTNEQYF.